This TCR beta chain was captured by sequencing in a study of early T cells in non-severe SARS-CoV-2 infection. Unique molecular identifiers (one per individual cDNA molecule) were attached. Using its own MiXCR run on the 5' RACE reads, TCRdb lists one record per CDR3 protein. The data show 35,000 to 45,000 distinct CDR3 sequences, about 6.5% seen once. Trimming cost V 5 bases and J 6 bases; bases outside gene matches: 7. Per germline, CDR1 ENHRY and CDR2 SYGVKD. This CDR3 spans 15 amino acids. The chain uses TRBV10-3 and TRBJ2-1; 10 bases are shared with TRBD2. This TCR was recovered from an adult who was a healthcare worker with PCR-confirmed SARS-CoV-2 infection or an uninfected control (not recorded which). The sample here was whole blood, taken at baseline. CDR3 nucleotide sequence: TGTGCCATCAGTTGGGACGTAGCGGGGGGCAATGAGCAGTTCTTC. This gives the protein CAISWDVAGGNEQFF.